This T cell receptor (beta chain) was sequenced for a study of blood T cell repertoires in COVID-19. Across the study: Spain, Italy and the United States supplied samples that represented acute and convalescent COVID-19. PBMCs, B-cell-depleted T cells, or T cells were the source of the cDNA or gDNA that made up the material.

Clones were sequenced by immunoSEQ multiplex PCR, and TCRdb holds only the in-frame ones, with some missing. The sample yields 150,000 to 200,000 clones, roughly 87% seen once. Germline CDR1 and CDR2: SEHNR and FQNEAQ (reference sequence). Trimming cost V 4 bases and J 4 bases, with 26 bases left between them. The CDR3 spans 19 residues. The source of this sequence is a man between 60 and 70 years old with active or convalescent COVID-19. Sequencing was carried out using peripheral blood. V gene TRBV7-9 combines with J gene TRBJ2-1, with TRBD1 as a possible D gene (5 bases). The CDR3 here is CASSSTSRASGSPYNEQFF. CDR3 in DNA: TGTGCCAGCAGCTCTACGAGCAGGGCGTCCGGAAGTCCGTACAATGAGCAGTTCTTC.